This T cell receptor beta chain emerged from a study of blood T cells in healthy people across ages. Overall study findings and caveats: PBMCs left unsorted prevented a conclusive naive versus antigen-experienced comparison.

The authors ran a second PCR of 7 to 11 cycles using a sample-barcoded 5' primer and a J-beta primer mix. In TCRdb, the 5' RACE reads were re-called with MiXCR into one record per CDR3 protein. In the table there are some 760,000 distinct CDR3 sequences, approximately 25% of which are singletons. In germline, CDR1 is SGHVS, CDR2 FQNEAQ. This CDR3 is 16 amino acids long. V shed 1 base and J shed 7 bases, with 14 bases lying between them. This clonotype was observed a few times. Its target is unknown. The sample was also reused in another study, on T cells of mothers and their children.

This receptor was obtained from a boy between 5 and 17 years old in good health. Sample: blood. The chain links TRBV7-8 to TRBJ1-6, with D maybe TRBD1 (6 bases). The CDR3 DNA reads as TGTGCCAGCAGCTTAGTACAGGGTGCTAGAAATTCACCCCTCCACTTT. It is translated as CASSLVQGARNSPLHF. Together with reference TRBV7-8 and TRBJ1-6, the CDR3 gives the full variable domain: GAGVSQSPRYKVAKRGQDVALRCDPISGHVSLFWYQQALGQGPEFLTYFQNEAQLDKSGLPSDRFFAERPEGSVSTLKIQRTQQEDSAVYLCASSLVQGARNSPLHFGNGTRLTVT.